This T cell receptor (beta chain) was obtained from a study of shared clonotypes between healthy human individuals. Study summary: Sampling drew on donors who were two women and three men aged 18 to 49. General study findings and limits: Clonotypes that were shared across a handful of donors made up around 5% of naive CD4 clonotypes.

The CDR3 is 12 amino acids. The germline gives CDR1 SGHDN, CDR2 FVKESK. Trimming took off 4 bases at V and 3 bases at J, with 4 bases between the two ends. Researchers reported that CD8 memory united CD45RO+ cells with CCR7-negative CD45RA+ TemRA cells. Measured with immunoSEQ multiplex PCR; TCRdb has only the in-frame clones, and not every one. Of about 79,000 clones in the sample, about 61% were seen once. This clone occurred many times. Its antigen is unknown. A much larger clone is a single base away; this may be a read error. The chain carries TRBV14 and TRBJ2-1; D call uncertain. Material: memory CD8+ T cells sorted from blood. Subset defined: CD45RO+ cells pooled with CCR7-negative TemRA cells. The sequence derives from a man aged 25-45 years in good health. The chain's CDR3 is CASSPNYNEQFF. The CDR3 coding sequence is TGTGCCAGCAGCCCTAACTACAATGAGCAGTTCTTC.